What follows are 25 T cell receptor beta chains derived from one specimen sequenced in a study of blood T cell repertoires in COVID-19. The data were produced by immunoSEQ multiplex PCR, yet TCRdb's version contains in-frame clones alone and is incomplete. The table lists 200,000 to 250,000 clones, more than 70% of them singletons. Sample: peripheral blood. The receptors derive from a woman older than 75 with COVID-19, enrolled during active disease.

The V call is TRBV4-1, the J call TRBJ2-4; weak D call: TRBD1 (6 bases). From germline, CDR1 is MGHRA and CDR2 YSYEKL. The V end was cut by 1 base, the J end by 0 bases, with 19 bases between. The CDR3 totals 19 residues. CDR3 sequence: CASSQASGAGSLAKNIQYF. In DNA, the CDR3 is TGCGCCAGCAGCCAAGCGTCAGGGGCCGGCTCTTTAGCCAAAAACATTCAGTACTTC.

The V gene is TRBV18, the J gene TRBJ1-3; no clear D gene. Looked up from germline, CDR1 is KGHSH and CDR2 is LQKENI. V gave up 5 bases and J gave up 2 bases, with 10 bases separating them. This CDR3 spans 14 amino acids. The CDR3 DNA reads TGTGCCAGCTCATCAGGCACGACTGGAAACACCATATATTTT. It translates to CASSSGTTGNTIYF. Together with reference TRBV18 and TRBJ1-3, the CDR3 gives the full variable domain: NAGVMQNPRHLVRRRGQEARLRCSPMKGHSHVYWYRQLPEEGLKFMVYLQKENIIDESGMPKERFSAEFPKEGPSILRIQQVVRGDSAAYFCASSSGTTGNTIYFGEGSWLTVV.

The chain links TRBV5-6 to TRBJ1-1; tentatively, D is TRBD1 (5 bases). This CDR3 contains 13 residues. Germline loops: CDR1 SGHDT, CDR2 YYEEEE. Trimming cost V 4 bases and J 4 bases, with 11 bases left between them. The CDR3 region has the DNA TGTGCCAGCAGCCGACAGAAGGCCACTGAAGCTTTCTTT. Translating it yields CASSRQKATEAFF.

This clone was seen a single time. The V call is TRBV5-1, the J call TRBJ1-4, with a tentative D call TRBD1 (6 bases). The V end lost 2 bases, the J end lost 7 bases, and 12 bases lay between the germline ends. The CDR3 totals 14 residues. Germline CDR1 SGHRS, CDR2 YFSETQ. CDR3 in amino acids: CASSFGGVGEKLFF. For the CDR3, the DNA is TGCGCCAGCAGCTTTGGGGGCGTTGGTGAAAAACTGTTTTTT.

This clone came up once. The chain has TRBV18 and TRBJ2-7; D is possibly TRBD2 (5 bases). Germline assignment: CDR1 KGHSH and CDR2 LQKENI. The V end was cut by 1 base, the J end by 3 bases, with 19 bases between. The CDR3 contains 17 residues. The CDR3, as DNA: TGTGCCAGCTCACCACGCAGGAGTTCGGGGATGGGCTACGAGCAGTACTTC. Its protein is CASSPRRSSGMGYEQYF.

This CDR3 reads CASSSQSTRIAGELFF. The CDR3 DNA reads as TGTGCCAGCAGTTCACAATCGACTCGTATTGCCGGGGAGCTGTTTTTT. The rearrangement links TRBV28 to TRBJ2-2; no clear D gene. The V gene's germline CDR1 is MDHEN and CDR2 SYDVKM. The CDR3 sequence is 16 residues long. V dropped 4 bases and J dropped 6 bases, with 18 bases sitting between them.

The rearrangement links TRBV6-2 or TRBV6-3 to TRBJ2-7, with 8 bases lining up with TRBD1. The V and J ends lost 5 bases and 3 bases, in that order; junction bases with no gene match: 6. Germline CDR1 is MNHEY and CDR2 is SVGEGT. The CDR3 length is 14 residues. The CDR3 spells CASSTRTGNYEQYF. The CDR3 DNA sequence: TGTGCCAGCAGTACTCGGACAGGGAACTACGAGCAGTACTTC.

V and J are TRBV10-3 and TRBJ1-1; the D gene is possibly TRBD1 (6 bases). V shed 2 bases and J shed 3 bases, with 10 bases lying between them. Germline assignment: CDR1 ENHRY and CDR2 SYGVKD. This CDR3 spans 14 amino acids. CDR3 sequence (DNA): TGTGCCATCAGTGAGGGTGGACAGTACACTGAAGCTTTCTTT. Amino acids: CAISEGGQYTEAFF.

The chain is built from TRBV18 and TRBJ1-4; TRBD1 might be the D (6 bases). Per germline, CDR1 KGHSH and CDR2 LQKENI. V shed 6 bases and J shed 5 bases, with 19 bases lying between them. CDR3 size: 16 residues. The CDR3 is CASSSRPQGPNEKLFF. The CDR3 DNA reads TGTGCCAGCTCGTCGCGACCGCAGGGGCCGAATGAAAAACTGTTTTTT.

This sequence joins TRBV7-2 and TRBJ2-7; D perhaps matches TRBD2 (5 bases). The length of the CDR3 is 12 residues. The germline V and J ends were trimmed by 1 base and 12 bases, with 13 bases remaining between them. The V gene's germline CDR1 is SGHTA and CDR2 FQGNSA. CDR3 coding DNA: TGTGCCAGCAGCTTAGTCCCAGGTGCGGGGTACTTC. Translating it yields CASSLVPGAGYF.

This clone was seen only a few times. The rearrangement joins TRBV5-1 to TRBJ2-5; TRBD2 agrees at 7 bases. Trimming took 0 bases from V and 1 from J; bases not matched to a gene: 3. This CDR3 spans 15 amino acids. Germline V gene sequence: CDR1 SGHRS, CDR2 YFSETQ. The chain's CDR3 is CASSLVPGGQETQYF. The CDR3 coding sequence is TGCGCCAGCAGCTTGGTTCCGGGGGGCCAAGAGACCCAGTACTTC. Filled out from reference TRBV5-1 and TRBJ2-5, the complete variable domain reads KAGVTQTPRYLIKTRGQQVTLSCSPISGHRSVSWYQQTPGQGLQFLFEYFSETQRNKGNFPGRFSGRQFSNSRSEMNVSTLELGDSALYLCASSLVPGGQETQYFGPGTRLLVL.

The rearrangement uses TRBV5-1 and TRBJ1-1; D is unclear. CDR3 length: 12 residues. V dropped 3 bases and J dropped 7 bases, with 10 bases sitting between them. Germline CDR1 SGHRS, CDR2 YFSETQ. Written as DNA, the CDR3 is TGCGCCAGCAGCTCGGGTGGGTATGAAGCTTTCTTT. Translated: CASSSGGYEAFF. The full variable domain, in which reference TRBV5-1 and TRBJ1-1 provide the parts outside the CDR3, is KAGVTQTPRYLIKTRGQQVTLSCSPISGHRSVSWYQQTPGQGLQFLFEYFSETQRNKGNFPGRFSGRQFSNSRSEMNVSTLELGDSALYLCASSSGGYEAFFGQGTRLTVV.

CDR3 in DNA: TGTGCCAGCAGCCACAGGGACAGCTATGGCTACACCTTC. As protein: CASSHRDSYGYTF. The V call is TRBV3-1 (or the pseudogene TRBV3-2), the J call TRBJ1-2; 7 bases agree with TRBD1. V lost 3 bases and J lost 4; bases outside the gene matches: 2. The CDR3 totals 13 residues. Germline V lookup: CDR1 LGHDT, CDR2 YNNKEL (reference sequence).

V gene TRBV7-9 combines with J gene TRBJ1-2, with D possibly being TRBD1 (6 bases). The V and J ends lost 4 bases and 4 bases respectively, with 10 bases between them. From germline, CDR1 is SEHNR and CDR2 FQNEAQ (reference sequence). The CDR3 is 13 residues long. CDR3 protein: CASSSTDSYGYTF. The CDR3, as DNA: TGTGCCAGCAGCTCGACGGACAGCTATGGCTACACCTTC.

This rearrangement joins TRBV28 to TRBJ1-5, with D tentatively TRBD1 (5 bases). V shed 4 bases and J shed 2 bases, with 18 bases lying between them. CDR3 length: 17 amino acids. Germline V gives CDR1 MDHEN, CDR2 SYDVKM. The CDR3 sequence: CASSSAGPRTGNQPQHF. CDR3 nucleotides: TGTGCCAGCAGTTCCGCGGGGCCCAGAACAGGCAATCAGCCCCAGCATTTT.

This chain connects TRBV5-6 to TRBJ1-3; no reliable D call. This CDR3 is built from 14 residues. V lost 6 bases and J 0 bases, leaving 10 bases between the germline ends. Germline V gene data show CDR1 as SGHDT and CDR2 as YYEEEE. CDR3 nucleotide sequence: TGTGCCAGCACCCGGGGAAGCTCTGGAAACACCATATATTTT. Its protein product is CASTRGSSGNTIYF. The variable domain in full, completed from reference TRBV5-6 and TRBJ1-3, reads DAGVTQSPTHLIKTRGQQVTLRCSPKSGHDTVSWYQQALGQGPQFIFQYYEEEERQRGNFPDRFSGHQFPNYSSELNVNALLLGDSALYLCASTRGSSGNTIYFGEGSWLTVV.

The J gene is TRBJ2-7, the V gene TRBV11-2; D call uncertain. V was pared by 3 bases and J by 3 bases, with 12 bases between. Germline V gene sequence: CDR1 SGHAT, CDR2 FQNNGV. This CDR3 region has 14 residues. For the CDR3, the DNA is TGTGCCAGCAGCTTTCCGGTGGAGAACTACGAGCAGTACTTC. This encodes CASSFPVENYEQYF.

The V call is TRBV7-2, the J call TRBJ2-5; 12 bases align to TRBD1. Losses at the gene ends were 0 bases for V and 5 bases for J; bases not matched to a gene: 4. Germline lookup yields CDR1 SGHTA and CDR2 FQGNSA. The CDR3 is 16 residues long. DNA for the CDR3: TGTGCCAGCAGCTTAGCTGGGACAGGGGGCTGGGAGACCCAGTACTTC. It encodes CASSLAGTGGWETQYF.

The V and J genes are TRBV9 and TRBJ2-1; no firm D call. The CDR3 contains 15 residues. V was cut by 3 bases and J by 1 base, with 11 bases left in between. Germline CDR1 and CDR2: SGDLS and YYNGEE. CDR3 region: CASSDRVSSYNEQFF. CDR3 bases: TGTGCCAGCAGCGACCGAGTGTCGTCCTACAATGAGCAGTTCTTC.

This sequence joins TRBV18 and TRBJ2-1, with 11 nucleotides matching TRBD2. The CDR3 runs 15 residues. Germline-derived CDR1 and CDR2 are KGHSH and LQKENI. V gave up 3 bases and J gave up 5 bases; unmatched junction bases: 3. In DNA, the CDR3 is TGTGCCAGCTCACCCCAGGGACTAGCGGACAATGAGCAGTTCTTC. Amino acid sequence: CASSPQGLADNEQFF.

The chain employs TRBV19 and TRBJ2-1, with TRBD2 identical over 10 bases. Germline CDR1 LNHDA, CDR2 SQIVND (reference sequence). V trimming: 0 bases; J trimming: 5 bases; junction bases outside the gene matches: 10. The CDR3 is made up of 18 amino acids. CDR3 in DNA: TGTGCCAGTAGTATAGATTCAGGGCTAGCGGGGGCCAACAATGAGCAGTTCTTC. This encodes CASSIDSGLAGANNEQFF.

The V call is TRBV14, the J call TRBJ1-4; TRBD1 matches at 7 bases. J was trimmed by 8 bases and V by 4 bases; bases with no gene match: 7. Germline CDR1 SGHDN, CDR2 FVKESK. The CDR3 length is 14 residues. CDR3 in amino acids: CASSLRQGWEKLFF. Here the CDR3 DNA reads TGTGCCAGCAGCCTCCGACAGGGTTGGGAAAAACTGTTTTTT.

The rearrangement joins TRBV5-1 to TRBJ1-1; 8 positions agree with TRBD1. Germline CDR1 SGHRS, CDR2 YFSETQ. Germline trimming cut 3 bases from V and 7 bases from J; bases unmatched to any gene: 8. This CDR3 contains 14 residues. DNA of the CDR3: TGCGCCAGCAGCTCTGGACAGGGAAGTGGTGAAGCTTTCTTT. This codes for CASSSGQGSGEAFF.

The chain links TRBV4-1 to TRBJ2-5, with 8 nucleotides matching TRBD2. V lost 1 base and J lost 4; bases outside the gene matches: 5. CDR1 and CDR2 (germline): MGHRA, YSYEKL. This CDR3 spans 15 amino acids. CDR3 nucleotides: TGCGCCAGCAGCCAAGGAACTAGCGGCCGAGAGACCCAGTACTTC. It is translated as CASSQGTSGRETQYF.

The chain is built from TRBV7-3 and TRBJ1-1; D not resolved. The CDR3 has 14 residues. Trimming removed 0 bases at V and 1 base at J, with 6 bases between. Germline CDR1 reads SGHTA; CDR2 reads FQGTGA. The CDR3 spells CASSLTGSNTEAFF. CDR3 in DNA: TGTGCCAGCAGCTTAACCGGTTCGAACACTGAAGCTTTCTTT.